Below, 24 T cell receptor beta chains from the same sample are listed, as sequenced in a study of T cells in tuberculosis. Clones were sequenced by immunoSEQ multiplex PCR, and TCRdb holds only the in-frame ones, with some missing. The sample contains approximately 28,000 clones, over 85% of which appear only once. Specimen: PBMCs. All receptors derive from a donor between 10 and 35 years old with latent tuberculosis or without tuberculosis infection.

The chain is built from TRBV6-5 and TRBJ1-2; TRBD1 is a possible D gene (6 bases). The V and J ends lost 11 bases and 5 bases respectively, with 15 bases between them. CDR3 length: 12 amino acids. Germline CDR1 and CDR2: MNHEY and SVGAGI. The CDR3 DNA reads TGTGCCGCCACAGGGTATGGGTATGGCTACACCTTC. Its translation is CAATGYGYGYTF.

V and J are TRBV25-1 and TRBJ1-4; 7 bases agree with TRBD1. The V gene end was trimmed by 2 bases and the J gene end by 8 bases; junction bases not matched to a gene: 11. CDR3 size: 16 residues. The germline V gene encodes CDR1 MGHDK and CDR2 SYGVNS. The CDR3 DNA follows: TGTGCCAGCAGTGAAGCCCCGACAGGGAGAGGCGAAAAACTGTTTTTT. Translating it yields CASSEAPTGRGEKLFF.

The DNA of the CDR3 is TGTGCCAGCAGCGGGCAGCTTAAAGTTTACAATGAGCAGTTCTTC. This encodes CASSGQLKVYNEQFF. The genes are TRBV7-9 and TRBJ2-1; no clear D gene. Per the germline V gene, CDR1 is SEHNR and CDR2 is FQNEAQ (reference sequence). CDR3 size: 15 residues. Trimming pared 5 bases from V and 4 bases from J, leaving 15 bases between. The complete variable domain, with remaining parts taken from reference TRBV7-9 and TRBJ2-1, reads DTGVSQNPRHKITKRGQNVTFRCDPISEHNRLYWYRQTLGQGPEFLTYFQNEAQLEKSRLLSDRFSAERPKGSFSTLEIQRTEQGDSAMYLCASSGQLKVYNEQFFGPGTRLTVL.

This clone was observed a few times. The chain combines TRBV19 with TRBJ2-1; D is unresolved. The CDR3 is made up of 14 amino acids. Germline values: CDR1 LNHDA, CDR2 SQIVND (reference sequence). Trimming took off 3 bases at V and 9 bases at J, with 15 bases between the two ends. The CDR3: CASSIFQDSGEQFF. CDR3 bases: TGTGCCAGTAGTATTTTCCAGGATAGTGGTGAGCAGTTCTTC.

The chain employs TRBV6-5 and TRBJ1-1, with D uncertain. This CDR3 comprises 14 residues. CDR1 and CDR2 from the germline V gene are MNHEY and SVGAGI. Trimming cost V 2 bases and J 4 bases, with 11 bases left between them. CDR3 protein: CASSYGRSITEAFF. The CDR3 region has the DNA TGTGCCAGCAGTTACGGCCGATCGATCACTGAAGCTTTCTTT.

The CDR3 nucleotides are TGTGCCAGCAGCCCAGGACAGGTTCTGAATCAGCCCCAGCATTTT. Its protein is CASSPGQVLNQPQHF. The gene calls are TRBV28 and TRBJ1-5; 7 bases agree with TRBD1. Germline assignment: CDR1 MDHEN and CDR2 SYDVKM. V lost 6 bases to trimming and J lost 4 bases; unmatched junction nucleotides: 9. The CDR3 runs to 15 residues.

The gene calls are TRBV21-1 and TRBJ2-1; the table's D gene call, TRBD2, was not cross checked with the DNA. TRBV21-1 is a recognized pseudogene. This CDR3 is 16 amino acids long. The CDR3 coding sequence is TGTGCCAGCAGCAAAGGGACTAGCGGCTCCTACAATGAGCAGTTCTTC. This gives the protein CASSKGTSGSYNEQFF.

The chain joins TRBV9 to TRBJ2-2, with D maybe TRBD2 (6 bases). The CDR3 loop spans 14 amino acids. Per the germline V gene, CDR1 is SGDLS and CDR2 is YYNGEE. V shed 3 bases and J shed 5 bases, with 11 bases lying between them. The CDR3, as DNA: TGTGCCAGCAGCGCACGGACTAAAACCGGGGAGCTGTTTTTT. Protein: CASSARTKTGELFF.

The V call is TRBV7-9, the J call TRBJ2-6; the D gene is possibly TRBD2 (6 bases). The ends were cut back, 11 bases at V and 0 bases at J, with 17 bases in the middle. Per germline, CDR1 SEHNR and CDR2 FQNEAQ (reference sequence). The CDR3 extends over 16 amino acids. CDR3: CAAGGLPISGANVLTF. CDR3 sequence (DNA): TGTGCCGCCGGAGGGCTCCCAATCTCTGGGGCCAACGTCCTGACTTTC. The entire variable domain, with the rest obtained from reference TRBV7-9 and TRBJ2-6, is as follows: DTGVSQNPRHKITKRGQNVTFRCDPISEHNRLYWYRQTLGQGPEFLTYFQNEAQLEKSRLLSDRFSAERPKGSFSTLEIQRTEQGDSAMYLCAAGGLPISGANVLTFGAGSRLTVL.

This clone was observed a few times. The rearrangement links TRBV5-4 to TRBJ1-2; a possible D gene is TRBD1 (6 bases). Germline V gene data show CDR1 as SGHNT and CDR2 as YYREEE (reference sequence). The CDR3 runs to 15 residues. Trimming removed 0 bases at V and 4 bases at J, with 13 bases between. The CDR3 spells CASSLGQDLAYGYTF. The CDR3 DNA sequence: TGTGCCAGCAGCTTGGGACAGGATTTGGCCTATGGCTACACCTTC.

CDR3 DNA sequence: TGTGCCAGCAGCTTAAGGTGGGGGCGGAACACCGGGGAGCTGTTTTTT. Its protein is CASSLRWGRNTGELFF. The V gene is TRBV7-2, the J gene TRBJ2-2; D possibly corresponds to TRBD1 (6 bases). The V gene lost 2 bases and the J gene lost 1 base, with 11 bases spanning the gap. The CDR3 contains 16 residues. Germline CDR1 SGHTA, CDR2 FQGNSA.

The chain has TRBV5-1 and TRBJ2-2, with 7 bases lining up with TRBD1. Germline CDR1 reads SGHRS; CDR2 reads YFSETQ. There are 15 residues in the CDR3. V shed 2 bases and J 2 bases; nucleotides not matched to a gene: 3. In nucleotides, the CDR3 is TGCGCCAGCAGCTTCGGGACAGTAAACACCGGGGAGCTGTTTTTT. It is translated as CASSFGTVNTGELFF.

A few counts support this clone. V is TRBV5-4 and J is TRBJ2-5; 9 nucleotides match TRBD1. Per germline, CDR1 SGHNT and CDR2 YYREEE (reference sequence). The CDR3 contains 14 residues. Trimming cost V 4 bases and J 5 bases; bases outside gene matches: 6. The CDR3 DNA reads as TGTGCCAGCAGCAAACAGGGGGCCGTTGAGACCCAGTACTTC. Amino acids: CASSKQGAVETQYF.

This sequence joins TRBV5-6 and TRBJ1-3; 8 bases match TRBD1. Germline trimming cut 3 bases from V and 0 bases from J; bases unmatched to any gene: 2. This CDR3 region has 15 residues. The V gene's germline CDR1 is SGHDT and CDR2 YYEEEE. The CDR3 DNA is TGTGCCAGCAGCTGGACAGGGCCCTCTGGAAACACCATATATTTT. It translates to CASSWTGPSGNTIYF.

The chain uses TRBV5-1 and TRBJ2-7; possibly TRBD1 for D (6 bases). The germline V and J ends were trimmed by 2 bases and 0 bases, with 12 bases remaining between them. From germline, CDR1 is SGHRS and CDR2 YFSETQ. CDR3 length equals 15 residues. The CDR3 bases are TGCGCCAGCAGCTTCACAGGGACCCTCTCCTACGAGCAGTACTTC. Encoded protein: CASSFTGTLSYEQYF.

This chain joins TRBV5-6 and TRBJ2-7; 7 nucleotides match TRBD1. Germline CDR1 and CDR2: SGHDT and YYEEEE. This CDR3 has 15 residues. V trimming: 1 base; J trimming: 0 bases; junction bases outside the gene matches: 4. The CDR3 sequence is CASSLLGQSSYEQYF. The DNA of the CDR3 is TGTGCCAGCAGCTTGTTGGGACAGAGCTCCTACGAGCAGTACTTC.

The chain is built from TRBV5-6 and TRBJ2-1; 10 bases agree with TRBD2. Germline CDR1 SGHDT, CDR2 YYEEEE. V shed 8 bases, J shed 4 bases, and the junction held 9 bases outside the gene matches. The CDR3 extends over 15 amino acids. CDR3 sequence: CASTPTSGLYNEQFF. The CDR3 bases are TGTGCCAGTACACCGACTAGCGGGCTGTACAATGAGCAGTTCTTC.

The chain recombines TRBV9 with TRBJ2-3, with D perhaps matching TRBD2 (6 bases). Germline loops: CDR1 SGDLS, CDR2 YYNGEE. V was clipped by 0 bases and J by 0 bases, with 14 bases between them. The CDR3 spans 17 residues. The CDR3 here is CASSVVGVGTSTDTQYF. The CDR3 nucleotides read TGTGCCAGCAGCGTAGTCGGAGTGGGGACTAGCACAGATACGCAGTATTTT.

V gene TRBV5-1 combines with J gene TRBJ2-1, with 8 bases that match TRBD2. The J segment lost 2 bases and the V segment lost 1 base, leaving 5 bases of the junction unmatched. Germline V lookup: CDR1 SGHRS, CDR2 YFSETQ. The CDR3 extends over 16 amino acids. DNA of the CDR3: TGCGCCAGCAGCTTGATGGCGGGAGGTCCCTACAATGAGCAGTTCTTC. Protein: CASSLMAGGPYNEQFF.

This clone was observed a handful of times. The V gene is TRBV9, the J gene TRBJ1-3, with D maybe TRBD1 (6 bases). Per germline, CDR1 SGDLS and CDR2 YYNGEE. The length of the CDR3 is 15 residues. V gave up 3 bases and J gave up 4 bases, with 14 bases separating them. The CDR3 is CASSARTGLGNTIYF. The CDR3 bases are TGTGCCAGCAGCGCGCGCACAGGGTTAGGAAACACCATATATTTT.

This clone was recorded only once. This chain uses TRBV28 with TRBJ2-5; D is perhaps TRBD2 (5 bases). The CDR3 sequence is 14 residues long. Trimming stripped 5 bases from V and 3 bases from J, with 13 bases between. Germline CDR1 is MDHEN and CDR2 is SYDVKM. This chain's CDR3 is CASSVPRDEETQYF. For the CDR3, the DNA is TGTGCCAGCAGTGTCCCCCGGGATGAAGAGACCCAGTACTTC.

This clone occurred once. The chain couples TRBV28 to TRBJ1-5; D unclear. Trimming removed 10 bases at V and 0 bases at J, with 7 bases between. This CDR3 contains 12 residues. Germline loops: CDR1 MDHEN, CDR2 SYDVKM. The CDR3 DNA follows: TGTGCCACCCTTCGTAGCAATCAGCCCCAGCATTTT. It encodes CATLRSNQPQHF.

The V gene is TRBV20-1, the J gene TRBJ1-3; D remains ambiguous. From germline, CDR1 is DFQATT and CDR2 SNEGSKA (reference sequence). Trimming stripped 7 bases from V and 7 bases from J, with 11 bases between. CDR3 size: 11 residues. The CDR3 nucleotides are TGCAGTGAGCCCTGTCCCAACACCATATATTTT. It specifies CSEPCPNTIYF.

Turning to this clone: The junction and the germline gene differ at one end; a read error may be behind it. The chain combines TRBV6-1 with TRBJ1-4; D perhaps matches TRBD1 (6 bases). There are 14 residues in the CDR3. CDR1 is MNHNS and CDR2 is SASEGT in the germline V gene. The CDR3 region has the DNA TGTGCCAGCAGATCCGGGACACATAATGAAAAGCTGTTTTTT. This codes for CASRSGTHNEKLFF.